This T cell receptor (beta chain) was observed in a study of tissue T cells after allogeneic stem cell transplantation. The length of the CDR3 is 15 residues. J was trimmed by 0 bases and V by 7 bases; bases with no gene match: 5. Looked up from germline, CDR1 is KGHPV and CDR2 is FQNQEV (reference sequence). Regarding this clone: Mouse gene names and germline throughout. The CDR3 extends 1 residue past the end of the read, so its final part is completed from the germline J gene.

Assay: immunoSEQ multiplex PCR; the TCRdb copy retains only in-frame clones and omits some. The table lists roughly 2,300 clones, around 50% of them singletons. Specified time point: mouse harvest day 7 after allogeneic transplant. Each mouse received 10^7 T-cell-depleted marrow cells plus 10^6 splenic CD5+ T cells by tail vein. This mouse GVHD model was MHC-mismatched B6 to BALB/c, profiled day 7 or 14. This clonotype was obtained from a female BALB/c mouse given C57BL/6 T cells with graft-versus-host disease after an allogeneic hematopoietic cell transplant. Sequencing was carried out using liver tissue. The chain links TRBV26 to TRBJ1-5, with 8 bases fitting TRBD1. The sequenced CDR3 bases are TGTGCCAGCACCCCGGGACAGGATAACAACCAGGCTCCGCTT. Protein sequence: CASTPGQDNNQAPL. The complete CDR3 protein is CASTPGQDNNQAPLF.